This is a list of T cell receptor beta chains from one sample in a study of blood T cell repertoires in COVID-19. Assay used: immunoSEQ multiplex PCR; TCRdb lists only in-frame clones, some missing. The table shows roughly 150,000 clones, with around 84% occurring only once. The specimen sequenced was PBMCs or T cells enriched from blood (not recorded which). All receptors come from a woman aged 45 to 65 who had recovered from COVID-19. Both conserved end residues are part of each CDR3. A D gene is named only where the DNA matches it firmly. Clone sizes are given selectively: once, few, many, or a class where the clone is expanded.

D gene | clone size | J gene | V gene | CDR3 DNA | CDR3 protein
TRBD1 | - | TRBJ2-7 | TRBV11-3 | TGTGCCAGCAGCTCCGGGACAGGGGGCTACGAGCAGTACTTC | CASSSGTGGYEQYF
- | - | TRBJ2-4 | TRBV4-3 | TGCGCCAGCAGCTCAGGGCCAACCAAAAACATTCAGTACTTC | CASSSGPTKNIQYF
- | - | TRBJ2-2 | TRBV27 | TGTGCCAGCAGCCACAGAACCGATACCGGGGAGCTGTTTTTT | CASSHRTDTGELFF
- | - | TRBJ2-7 | TRBV19 | TGTGCCAGTAGTATGAAGACAGAGGCTTTCTACTCCTACGAGCAGTACTTC | CASSMKTEAFYSYEQYF
TRBD2 | once | TRBJ2-5 | TRBV9 | TGTGCCAGCAGCTACGGACTAGCGGCGGCCCAAGAGACCCAGTACTTC | CASSYGLAAAQETQYF
- | few | TRBJ1-1 | TRBV2 | TGTGCCAGCACTCGACAGGAGCGGTCTGAAGCTTTCTTT | CASTRQERSEAFF
TRBD2 | - | TRBJ2-5 | TRBV6-5 | TGTGCCAGCAGCTCCCCCGCGGGAGGCCAGGAAACCCAGTACTTC | CASSSPAGGQETQYF
- | - | TRBJ2-2 | TRBV7-8 | TGTGCCAGCAGCTTCTTTCAGGGCCAGGGGGGCGGGGAGCTGTTTTTT | CASSFFQGQGGGELFF
- | - | TRBJ2-1 | TRBV4-3 | TGCGCCAGCAGCCAAGACCGACTTCCGATCAATGAGCAGTTCTTC | CASSQDRLPINEQFF
- | - | TRBJ2-3 | TRBV28 | TGTGCCAGCAGTAAAACAGGGGGGGTAAATACGCAGTATTTT | CASSKTGGVNTQYF
- | - | TRBJ1-4 | TRBV28 | TGTGCCAGCAGCCATCCAACTAATGAAAAACTGTTTTTT | CASSHPTNEKLFF
- | - | TRBJ1-1 | TRBV29-1 | TGCAGCGTTGAGAGCTCCCCTTACACTGAAGCTTTCTTT | CSVESSPYTEAFF
TRBD1 | - | TRBJ1-2 | TRBV27 | TGTGCCAGCAGCCCACTCCTGGGACAGGCAACCCGCTACACCTTC | CASSPLLGQATRYTF
- | - | TRBJ1-1 | TRBV14 | TGTGCCAGCAGCCTTAGAACCGGGGGAAATGTATGGGAAAGGGCTTTCTTT | CASSLRTGGNVWERAFF
TRBD2 | - | TRBJ2-1 | TRBV5-1 | TGCGCCAGCAGAACCTCCGGGGGGGCATGGGAGCAGTTCTTC | CASRTSGGAWEQFF
TRBD2 | once | TRBJ2-7 | TRBV7-2 | TGTGCCAGCAGCTTAGCGGAGGCGGGAGGGCCTTTCGAGCAGTACTTC | CASSLAEAGGPFEQYF
TRBD1 | - | TRBJ1-6 | TRBV6-5 | TGTGCCAGCAGTACAAGACAGGGGGGGAAATCACCCCTCCACTTT | CASSTRQGGKSPLHF
TRBD1 | - | TRBJ2-2 | TRBV19 | TGTGCCAGTAGGAAGGCGGGACAGGGCTCCGGGGAGCTGTTTTTT | CASRKAGQGSGELFF
- | - | TRBJ1-1 | TRBV7-8 | TGTGCCAGCAGCCGAGAAGGACAAACCTACACTGAAGCTTTCTTT | CASSREGQTYTEAFF
TRBD2 | once | TRBJ2-5 | TRBV29-1 | TGCAGCGTTGGGACTAGCGGGGGGGCTCGAGAGACCCAGTACTTC | CSVGTSGGARETQYF
- | - | TRBJ2-7 | TRBV6-6 | TGTGCCAGCAGTTACTCGACAGGCCTTTTCTCCTACGAGCAGTACTTC | CASSYSTGLFSYEQYF
TRBD1 | few | TRBJ1-4 | TRBV6-6 | TGTGCCAGCAGTCCAGGGACAGGGAGTGGTCGCAAGGAAAAACTGTTTTTT | CASSPGTGSGRKEKLFF
TRBD1 | - | TRBJ1-2 | TRBV11-2 | TGTGCCAGCAGCTTAGCCGACAGGGACCACTATGGCTACACCTTC | CASSLADRDHYGYTF
TRBD2 | - | TRBJ2-3 | TRBV24-1 | TGTGCCACCAGTGATACCGTACTAGCGGGTAGCACAGATACGCAGTATTTT | CATSDTVLAGSTDTQYF
- | - | TRBJ2-2 | TRBV4-1 | TGCGCCAGCAGCCAAGATCGGGTTGCCGGGGAGCTGTTTTTT | CASSQDRVAGELFF
- | - | TRBJ2-1 | TRBV3-1/TRBV3-2 | TGTGCCAGCAGCCAAGAAGGGGTCAATGAGCAGTTCTTC | CASSQEGVNEQFF